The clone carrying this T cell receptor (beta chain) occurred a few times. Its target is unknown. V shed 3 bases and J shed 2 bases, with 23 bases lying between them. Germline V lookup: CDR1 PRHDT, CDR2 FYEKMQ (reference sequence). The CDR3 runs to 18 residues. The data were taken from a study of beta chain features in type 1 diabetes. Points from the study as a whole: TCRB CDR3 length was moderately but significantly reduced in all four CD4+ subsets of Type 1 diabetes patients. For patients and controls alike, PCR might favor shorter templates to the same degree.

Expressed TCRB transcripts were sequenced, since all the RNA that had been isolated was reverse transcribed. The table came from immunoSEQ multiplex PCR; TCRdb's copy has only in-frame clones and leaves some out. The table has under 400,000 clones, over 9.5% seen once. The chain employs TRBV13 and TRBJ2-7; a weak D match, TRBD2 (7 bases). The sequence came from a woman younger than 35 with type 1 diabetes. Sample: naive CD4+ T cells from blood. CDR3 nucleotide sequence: TGTGCCAGCAGCTTTCGTGGGGGGGCCCCAGGGAACGCCTACGAGCAGTACTTC. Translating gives CASSFRGGAPGNAYEQYF.